A selection of T cell receptor beta chains follows, all from one sample in a study of cytomegalovirus exposure and HLA in healthy donors. Sequenced by immunoSEQ multiplex PCR; TCRdb stores in-frame clones only, minus some. The data hold about 180,000 clones, with around 80% observed a single time. Sequenced sample: PBMCs. These receptors were obtained from a woman in her sixties in good health and CMV-seropositive. CDR3s include the opening cysteine and the closing phenylalanine or tryptophan. The D gene is left open where the match is weak. Where a row states a size, it is once, few, many or the class of an expanded clone; other rows omit it.

abundance	j_gene	d_gene	v_gene	len	CDR3nt	CDR3aa
few	TRBJ1-2	TRBD1	TRBV19	13	TGTGCCAGTAGTCCCTCCAGGGGGCATGGCTACACCTTC	CASSPSRGHGYTF
-	TRBJ2-1	TRBD2	TRBV5-1	15	TGCGCCAGCAGCTCCGGACTAGCGACGTACAATGAGCAGTTCTTC	CASSSGLATYNEQFF
once	TRBJ2-7	-	TRBV28	13	TGTGCCAGCAGTTTATCGGGGTTCGACGAGCAGTACTTC	CASSLSGFDEQYF
once	TRBJ1-2	-	TRBV10-3	12	TGTGCCATCAGTGACGAAACACATGGCTACACCTTC	CAISDETHGYTF
-	TRBJ2-5	TRBD1	TRBV7-7	16	TGTGCCAGCAGCATTCGACAGGGGGCAATTGGGGAGACCCAGTACTTC	CASSIRQGAIGETQYF
-	TRBJ1-1	-	TRBV5-1	13	TGCGCCAGCAGCTCAGGTCAGAACACTGAAGCTTTCTTT	CASSSGQNTEAFF
few	TRBJ2-5	-	TRBV28	13	TGTGCCAGCAGTTCCGGCGGGCGGGAGACCCAGTACTTC	CASSSGGRETQYF
-	TRBJ1-5	TRBD1	TRBV5-1	14	TGCGCCAGCAGCTTGGACAGGGGGGATCAGCCCCAGCATTTT	CASSLDRGDQPQHF
-	TRBJ2-2	-	TRBV2	15	TGTGCCAGCAGGCGGACAGTCGTGAACACCGGGGAGCTGTTTTTT	CASRRTVVNTGELFF
-	TRBJ2-5	-	TRBV5-4	14	TGTGCCAGCAGCCGCGCCGTTGTACAAGAGACCCAGTACTTC	CASSRAVVQETQYF
-	TRBJ1-2	-	TRBV27	17	TGTGCCAGCAGTTTAGAAGGGGAGGGGACCCAAGCTTATGGCTACACCTTC	CASSLEGEGTQAYGYTF
-	TRBJ2-5	-	TRBV10-3	15	TGTGCCATCAGTGAGTCTCCCGGGAGTCAGGAGACCCAGTACTTC	CAISESPGSQETQYF
-	TRBJ1-4	-	TRBV7-9	13	TGTGCCAGCAGCCCCCCGGGATGGGAGAGACTGTTTTTT	CASSPPGWERLFF
many	TRBJ1-1	-	TRBV30	13	TGTGCCTGGAGTCAAACAGCGAACACTGAAGCTTTCTTT	CAWSQTANTEAFF
-	TRBJ2-7	TRBD2	TRBV27	16	TGTGCCACCGTCGGATATCTAGCGGGGGGGCCCCGCGAGCAGTACTTC	CATVGYLAGGPREQYF
-	TRBJ1-2	TRBD1	TRBV18	14	TGTGCCAGCCCGGGCGGGGACAGAGGAGATGGCTACACCTTC	CASPGGDRGDGYTF
once	TRBJ2-3	-	TRBV13	14	TGTGCCAGCAGCTTCGGTAGCGGCACAGATACGCAGTATTTT	CASSFGSGTDTQYF
-	TRBJ1-1	-	TRBV27	11	TGTGCCAGCCCTATGAGCACTGAAGCTTTCTTT	CASPMSTEAFF
-	TRBJ2-5	-	TRBV27	14	TGTGCCAGCAGTACCCAGGGGCCGTGGGAGACCCAGTACTTC	CASSTQGPWETQYF
-	TRBJ1-6	TRBD1	TRBV2	16	TGTGCCAGCAGGGACCTGGGACAGGGGATAGATTCACCCCTCCACTTT	CASRDLGQGIDSPLHF
-	TRBJ2-7	TRBD2	TRBV19	14	TGTGCCAGTAGTACGACTAGCGGGAGATACGAGCAGTACTTC	CASSTTSGRYEQYF
-	TRBJ1-2	-	TRBV18	14	TGTGCCAGCTCACGCGACGGGGGGCCCTATGGCTACACCTTC	CASSRDGGPYGYTF
-	TRBJ2-2	TRBD2	TRBV11-3	19	TGTGCCAGCAGCCCTCCAAACCGGACTAGCGGGAGGAGCACCGGGGAGCTGTTTTTT	CASSPPNRTSGRSTGELFF
-	TRBJ2-7	TRBD1	TRBV30	14	TGTGCCTGGAGTAGGGACAGGGGGCCCCACGAGCAGTACTTC	CAWSRDRGPHEQYF
-	TRBJ2-6	-	TRBV5-4	16	TGTGCCAGCAGCTTCTTGGAGTCGATATCGAGGGACGTCCTGACTTTC	CASSFLESISRDVLTF
-	TRBJ1-2	TRBD1	TRBV11-2	16	TGTGCCAGCAGCCCGGACAGGAAAGAACTAATGGCTGGCTACACCTTC	CASSPDRKELMAGYTF
-	TRBJ2-6	TRBD1	TRBV4-1	17	TGCGCCAGCAGCCAAACAGGGGGTAGCTCTGGGGCCAACGTCCTGACTTTC	CASSQTGGSSGANVLTF
-	TRBJ2-2	TRBD2	TRBV5-4	18	TGTGCCAGCAGCTACCCGGGACTAGCGGGCTCGAACACCGGGGAGCTGTTTTTT	CASSYPGLAGSNTGELFF
-	TRBJ2-2	-	TRBV27	14	TGTGCCAGCAGTTTCGCGGGAATCACCGGGGAGCTGTTTTTT	CASSFAGITGELFF
-	TRBJ2-1	TRBD2	TRBV7-3	18	TGTGCCAGCAGCTTAGGGTCCCCAGGACTAGCGGGGATCAATGAGCAGTTCTTC	CASSLGSPGLAGINEQFF
few	TRBJ2-1	-	TRBV29-1	15	TGCAGCGTTCGGATAGCGTTAAGCTCCTACAATGAGCAGTTCTTC	CSVRIALSSYNEQFF
few	TRBJ2-2	-	TRBV9	16	TGTGCCAGCAGCGGACTCGCGGGGAGAGAGAACGGGGAGCTGTTTTTT	CASSGLAGRENGELFF
-	TRBJ2-7	TRBD1	TRBV7-9	14	TGTGCCAGCACTCCGGGACAGGACTTCTACGAGCAGTACTTC	CASTPGQDFYEQYF
few	TRBJ1-1	TRBD1	TRBV29-1	14	TGCAGCGTCAAAGGACAGGTGATGAACACTGAAGCTTTCTTT	CSVKGQVMNTEAFF
-	TRBJ2-7	TRBD2	TRBV7-2	19	TGTGCCAGCAGCTCAGACGGAACTAGCGGGAGAAGAAGCCGGTACGAGCAGTACTTC	CASSSDGTSGRRSRYEQYF
-	TRBJ1-4	-	TRBV28	15	TGTGCCAGCAAGGTTGGGCGGGGCCATAATGAAAAACTGTTTTTT	CASKVGRGHNEKLFF
-	TRBJ2-7	TRBD1	TRBV5-6	14	TGTGCCAGCAGCTTGAGAGGGGGCGGCCACGAGCAGTACTTC	CASSLRGGGHEQYF
-	TRBJ2-2	TRBD2	TRBV2	18	TGTGCCAGCAGTGATTTAGCGGGGGGGCCATCGGGCACCGGGGAGCTGTTTTTT	CASSDLAGGPSGTGELFF
-	TRBJ2-7	-	TRBV28	15	TGTGCCAGCACCATGGGCAGTTCGAGCTCCTACGAGCAGTACTTC	CASTMGSSSSYEQYF
-	TRBJ2-5	TRBD2	TRBV28	14	TGTGCCAGCAGTTTAGCGGGAGGGTCAGAGACCCAGTACTTC	CASSLAGGSETQYF
-	TRBJ1-1	-	TRBV28	11	TGTGCCAGCGAACAGTTCACTGAAGCTTTCTTT	CASEQFTEAFF
-	TRBJ2-2	-	TRBV10-3	13	TGTGCCATCAGTGAAACTAGCCCCGGGGAGCTGTTTTTT	CAISETSPGELFF